What follows is one T cell receptor beta chain and its context. These data belong to a study of blood T cell repertoires in COVID-19. Study details: Some COVID-19 samples were acute and others convalescent; all came from the United States, Italy and Spain. Sources were T cells, B-cell-depleted T cells, or PBMCs; the material itself was cDNA or gDNA.

Germline CDR1 GTSNPN, CDR2 SVGIG (reference sequence). V lost 3 bases and J lost 8; bases outside the gene matches: 7. The CDR3 runs to 14 residues. Per the original data handling: Amplified reference gene primers provided the basis for estimating nucleated cell counts. Produced via immunoSEQ multiplex PCR; TCRdb's table is partial and in-frame only. Clone size and the V and J calls come from that table; the DNA yielded D and trimming. Found here are about 59,000 clones, less than 85% of them singletons; the top ten hold roughly 14%. The J gene is TRBJ1-2, the V gene TRBV30, with 12 positions matching TRBD1. The material sequenced was peripheral blood. This sequence originates from a woman aged 70-85 years with acute or convalescent COVID-19. This CDR3 is CAWSVGTGGRGYTF. Written as DNA, the CDR3 is TGTGCCTGGAGCGTCGGGACAGGGGGCCGGGGCTACACCTTC. Full variable domain (missing parts from reference TRBV30 and TRBJ1-2): SQTIHQWPATLVQPVGSPLSLECTVEGTSNPNLYWYRQAAGRGLQLLFYSVGIGQISSEVPQNLSASRPQDRQFILSSKKLLLSDSGFYLCAWSVGTGGRGYTFGSGTRLTVV.